This TCR beta chain appears in the sequencing data of a study of T cells in Graves' hyperthyroidism and ophthalmopathy. Trimming left V 8 bases short and J 3 bases short, with 11 bases between. This CDR3 spans 12 amino acids. Germline V gene sequence: CDR1 DFQATT, CDR2 SNEGSKA (reference sequence). Researchers amplified the TCR beta CDR3 regions from RNA transcripts. During a first-round RT-PCR of the TCR CDR3, the HTBI primer set was used. One entry per CDR3 protein results from TCRdb running MiXCR on the multiplex PCR reads. The top ten clones hold under 55% of a sample with a few hundred thousand distinct CDR3 sequences, 15% to 20% of them seen once.

The clonotype comes from a woman aged 45-59 years with Graves' hyperthyroidism. The sample comprised blood. V usage is TRBV20-1 and J usage is TRBJ2-1; D call uncertain. The CDR3 loop is CSTQPNYNEQFF. CDR3 DNA: TGCAGTACCCAGCCAAACTACAATGAGCAGTTCTTC.